This TCR beta chain came from a study of cytomegalovirus exposure and HLA in healthy donors. About the study: The roughly 120 validation repertoires matched the approximately 700 first-cohort repertoires in platform, a later analysis reported. General study findings and limits: A few chains tied to CMV proved CMV antigen-specific in vitro. It was found in a later analysis that first-cohort TCR clusters tended to co-occur in the 120 validation repertoires.

Assay: immunoSEQ multiplex PCR; the TCRdb copy retains only in-frame clones and omits some. Of under 85,000 clones detected, around 93% appear once; the ten largest clones hold less than 6%. The germline CDR1 and CDR2 sequences are SGHDN and FVKESK. The V end lost 0 bases, the J end lost 7 bases, and 3 bases lay between the germline ends. The length of the CDR3 is 11 residues. Turning to this clone: Its antigen is undetermined.

The sequencing input was PBMCs. This sequence joins TRBV14 and TRBJ1-2; D unclear. The sequence came from a man between 18 and 35 years old in good health and CMV-seropositive. For the CDR3, the DNA is TGTGCCAGCAGCCAAGACGGTGGCTACACCTTC. Protein product: CASSQDGGYTF.